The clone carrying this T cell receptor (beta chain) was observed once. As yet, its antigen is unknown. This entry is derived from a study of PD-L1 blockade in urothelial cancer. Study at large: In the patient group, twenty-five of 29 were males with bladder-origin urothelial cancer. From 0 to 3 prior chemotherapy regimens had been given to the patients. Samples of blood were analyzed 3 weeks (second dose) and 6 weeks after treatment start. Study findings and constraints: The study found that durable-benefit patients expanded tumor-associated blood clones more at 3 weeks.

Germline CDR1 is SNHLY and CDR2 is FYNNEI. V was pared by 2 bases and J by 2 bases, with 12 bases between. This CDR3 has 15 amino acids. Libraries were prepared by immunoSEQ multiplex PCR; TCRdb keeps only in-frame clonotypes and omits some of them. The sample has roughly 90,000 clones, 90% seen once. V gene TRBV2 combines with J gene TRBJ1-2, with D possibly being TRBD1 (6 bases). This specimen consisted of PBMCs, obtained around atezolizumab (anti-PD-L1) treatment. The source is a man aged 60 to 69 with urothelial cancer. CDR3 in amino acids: CASSEFQGPNYGYTF. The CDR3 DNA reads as TGTGCCAGCAGTGAATTTCAGGGGCCCAACTATGGCTACACCTTC.